This T cell receptor (beta chain) was identified during a study of T cell responses to AZD1222 COVID-19 vaccine. In the case of this clone: The antigen remains undetermined.

Sequenced by immunoSEQ multiplex PCR; TCRdb stores in-frame clones only, minus some. The sample has 160,000 or so clones, 75% to 90% seen once; the top ten hold more than 3.5%. Whole-study results and caveats: A rise in Spike-specific TCR breadth and depth followed two AZD1222 doses. Regions 160-218 and 743-854 held dominance among vaccine-associated CD4 TCRs, which spanned spike.

Sequenced here: peripheral blood, sampled 28 days after the second dose of the MenACWY control vaccine. This clonotype originated in an adult who received the MenACWY meningococcal vaccine as a control.

The CDR3 DNA sequence: TGTGCCAGCAGCCAAGGGTCTGGGATCAACGAGCAGTACTTC. Amino acid sequence: CASSQGSGINEQYF. The chain employs TRBV3-1 (or the pseudogene TRBV3-2) and TRBJ2-7; D remains ambiguous. Germline CDR1 reads LGHDT; CDR2 reads YNNKEL (reference sequence). The CDR3 has 14 residues. V was clipped by 1 base and J by 5 bases, with 12 bases between them.